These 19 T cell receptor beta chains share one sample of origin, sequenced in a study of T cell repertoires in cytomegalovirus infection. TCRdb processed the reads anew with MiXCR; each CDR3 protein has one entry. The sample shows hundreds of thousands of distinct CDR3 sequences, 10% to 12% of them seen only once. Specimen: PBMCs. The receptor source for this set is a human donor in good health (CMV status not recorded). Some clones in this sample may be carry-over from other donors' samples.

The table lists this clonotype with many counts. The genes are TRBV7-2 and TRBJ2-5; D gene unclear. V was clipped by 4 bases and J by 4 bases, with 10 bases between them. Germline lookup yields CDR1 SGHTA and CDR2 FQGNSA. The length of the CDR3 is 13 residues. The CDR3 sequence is CASSYLGRETQYF. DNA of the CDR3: TGTGCCAGCAGCTATCTGGGAAGAGAGACCCAGTACTTC.

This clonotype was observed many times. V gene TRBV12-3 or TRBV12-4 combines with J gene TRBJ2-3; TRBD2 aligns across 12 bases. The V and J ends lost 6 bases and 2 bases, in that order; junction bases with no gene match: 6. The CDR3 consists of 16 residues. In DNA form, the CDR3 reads TGTGCCAGCAGATCCGGACTAGCGGGGTACACAGATACGCAGTATTTT. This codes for CASRSGLAGYTDTQYF.

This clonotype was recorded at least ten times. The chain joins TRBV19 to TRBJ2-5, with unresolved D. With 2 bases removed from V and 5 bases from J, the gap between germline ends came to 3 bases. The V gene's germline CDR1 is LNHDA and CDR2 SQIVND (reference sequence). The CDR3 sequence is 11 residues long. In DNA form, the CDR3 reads TGTGCCAGTAGTATATCGGAGACCCAGTACTTC. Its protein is CASSISETQYF.

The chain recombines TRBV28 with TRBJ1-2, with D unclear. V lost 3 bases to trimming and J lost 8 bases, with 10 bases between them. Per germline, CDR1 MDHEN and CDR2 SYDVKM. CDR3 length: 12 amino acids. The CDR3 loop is CASSFKGSGYTF. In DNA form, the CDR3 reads TGTGCCAGCAGTTTCAAAGGGAGCGGCTACACCTTC.

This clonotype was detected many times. The CDR3 region has the DNA TGTGCCAGTAGTATGGAACGAGACAGGGGCAGGGAGACCCAGTACTTC. Its translation is CASSMERDRGRETQYF. The chain links TRBV19 to TRBJ2-5, with TRBD1 matching over 8 bases. The CDR3 contains 16 residues. V dropped 3 bases and J dropped 5; count of bases not matched to a gene: 11. The germline V gene has CDR1 LNHDA and CDR2 SQIVND (reference sequence).

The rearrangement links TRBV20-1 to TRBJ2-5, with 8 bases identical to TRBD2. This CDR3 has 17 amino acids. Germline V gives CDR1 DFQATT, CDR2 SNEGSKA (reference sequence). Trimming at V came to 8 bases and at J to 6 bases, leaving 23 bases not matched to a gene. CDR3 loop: CSTRPGLDHARGKTQYF. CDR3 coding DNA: TGCAGTACCAGACCGGGACTAGACCATGCGCGGGGGAAGACCCAGTACTTC.

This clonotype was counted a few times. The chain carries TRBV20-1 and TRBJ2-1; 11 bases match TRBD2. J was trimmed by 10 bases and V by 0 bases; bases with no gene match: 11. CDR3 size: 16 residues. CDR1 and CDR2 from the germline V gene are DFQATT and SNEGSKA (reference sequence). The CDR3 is CSAREATSGSQYEQFF. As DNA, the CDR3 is TGCAGTGCTAGAGAAGCAACTAGCGGGAGTCAATACGAGCAGTTCTTC.

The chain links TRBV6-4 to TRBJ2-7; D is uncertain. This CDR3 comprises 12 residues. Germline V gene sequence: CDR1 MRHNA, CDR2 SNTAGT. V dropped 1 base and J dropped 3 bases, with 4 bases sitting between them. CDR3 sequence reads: CASSDFFYEQYF. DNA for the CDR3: TGTGCCAGCAGTGACTTTTTCTACGAGCAGTACTTC.

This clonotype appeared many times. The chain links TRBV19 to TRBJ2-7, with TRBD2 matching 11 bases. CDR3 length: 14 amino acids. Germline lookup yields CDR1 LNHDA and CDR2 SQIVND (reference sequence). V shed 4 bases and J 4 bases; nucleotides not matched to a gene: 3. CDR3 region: CASSKGLAAYEQYF. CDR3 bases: TGTGCCAGTAGTAAGGGACTAGCGGCTTACGAGCAGTACTTC.

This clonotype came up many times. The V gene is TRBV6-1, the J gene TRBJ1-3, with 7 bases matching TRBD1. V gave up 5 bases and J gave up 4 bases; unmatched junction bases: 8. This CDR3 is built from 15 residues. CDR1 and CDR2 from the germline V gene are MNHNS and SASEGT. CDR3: CASSRQGVEGNTIYF. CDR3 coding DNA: TGTGCCAGCAGTCGACAGGGAGTGGAAGGAAACACCATATATTTT.

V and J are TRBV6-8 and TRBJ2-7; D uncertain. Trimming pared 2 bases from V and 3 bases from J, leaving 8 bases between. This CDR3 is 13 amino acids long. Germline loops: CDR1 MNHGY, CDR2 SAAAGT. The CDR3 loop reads CASSYGFCYEQYF. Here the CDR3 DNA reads TGTGCCAGCAGTTACGGTTTCTGCTACGAGCAGTACTTC.

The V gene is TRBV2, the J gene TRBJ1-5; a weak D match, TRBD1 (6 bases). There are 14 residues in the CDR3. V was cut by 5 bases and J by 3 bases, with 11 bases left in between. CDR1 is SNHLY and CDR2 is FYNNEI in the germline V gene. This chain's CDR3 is CASSIGQNNQPQHF. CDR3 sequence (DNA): TGTGCCAGCAGTATCGGACAGAACAATCAGCCCCAGCATTTT.

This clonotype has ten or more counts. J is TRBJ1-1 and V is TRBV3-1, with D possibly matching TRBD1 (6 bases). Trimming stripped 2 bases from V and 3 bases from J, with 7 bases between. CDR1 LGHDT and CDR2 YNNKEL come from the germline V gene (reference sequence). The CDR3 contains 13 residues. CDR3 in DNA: TGTGCCAGCAGCCAAAGGGGGGACACTGAAGCTTTCTTT. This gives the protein CASSQRGDTEAFF.

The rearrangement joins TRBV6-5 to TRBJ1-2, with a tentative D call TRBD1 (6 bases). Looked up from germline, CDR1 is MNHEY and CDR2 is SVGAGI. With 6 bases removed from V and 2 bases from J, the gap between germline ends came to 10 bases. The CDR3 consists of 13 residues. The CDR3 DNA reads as TGTGCCAGCAGGCTTACAGGGAACTATGGCTACACCTTC. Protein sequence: CASRLTGNYGYTF.

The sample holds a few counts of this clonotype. The CDR3 loop is CASSPLGRETQETQYF. In nucleotides, the CDR3 is TGTGCCAGCAGCCCCCTCGGGAGGGAGACACAAGAGACCCAGTACTTC. This chain uses TRBV7-9 with TRBJ2-5; 8 bases map to TRBD2. The CDR3 has 16 residues. The V gene end was trimmed by 5 bases and the J gene end by 2 bases; junction bases not matched to a gene: 10. The germline CDR1 and CDR2 sequences are SEHNR and FQNEAQ (reference sequence).

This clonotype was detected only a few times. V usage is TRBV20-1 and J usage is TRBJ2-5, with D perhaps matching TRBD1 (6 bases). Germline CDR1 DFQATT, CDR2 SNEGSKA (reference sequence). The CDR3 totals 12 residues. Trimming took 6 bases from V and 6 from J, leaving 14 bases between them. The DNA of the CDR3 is TGCAGTGCCGGACAGTCTCAAAAGACCCAGTACTTC. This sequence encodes CSAGQSQKTQYF.

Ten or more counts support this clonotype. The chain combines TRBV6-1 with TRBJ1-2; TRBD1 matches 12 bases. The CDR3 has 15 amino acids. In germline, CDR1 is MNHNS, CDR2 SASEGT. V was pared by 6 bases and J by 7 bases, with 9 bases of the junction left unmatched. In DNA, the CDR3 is TGTGCCAGCAGAACCCCGGGACAGGGGGCAGGTGGCTACACCTTC. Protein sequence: CASRTPGQGAGGYTF.

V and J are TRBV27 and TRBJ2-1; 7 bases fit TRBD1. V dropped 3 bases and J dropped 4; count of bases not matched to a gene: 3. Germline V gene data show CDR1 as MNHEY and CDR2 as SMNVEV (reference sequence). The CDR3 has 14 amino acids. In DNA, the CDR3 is TGTGCCAGCAGTTTGGGGACAGATTACAATGAGCAGTTCTTC. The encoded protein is CASSLGTDYNEQFF.

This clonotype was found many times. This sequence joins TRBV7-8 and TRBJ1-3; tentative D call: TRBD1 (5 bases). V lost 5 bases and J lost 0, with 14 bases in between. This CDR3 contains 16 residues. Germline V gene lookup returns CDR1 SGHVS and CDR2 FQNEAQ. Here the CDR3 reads CASSAAGTDSGNTIYF. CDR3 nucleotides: TGTGCCAGCAGCGCCGCCGGGACTGACTCTGGAAACACCATATATTTT.